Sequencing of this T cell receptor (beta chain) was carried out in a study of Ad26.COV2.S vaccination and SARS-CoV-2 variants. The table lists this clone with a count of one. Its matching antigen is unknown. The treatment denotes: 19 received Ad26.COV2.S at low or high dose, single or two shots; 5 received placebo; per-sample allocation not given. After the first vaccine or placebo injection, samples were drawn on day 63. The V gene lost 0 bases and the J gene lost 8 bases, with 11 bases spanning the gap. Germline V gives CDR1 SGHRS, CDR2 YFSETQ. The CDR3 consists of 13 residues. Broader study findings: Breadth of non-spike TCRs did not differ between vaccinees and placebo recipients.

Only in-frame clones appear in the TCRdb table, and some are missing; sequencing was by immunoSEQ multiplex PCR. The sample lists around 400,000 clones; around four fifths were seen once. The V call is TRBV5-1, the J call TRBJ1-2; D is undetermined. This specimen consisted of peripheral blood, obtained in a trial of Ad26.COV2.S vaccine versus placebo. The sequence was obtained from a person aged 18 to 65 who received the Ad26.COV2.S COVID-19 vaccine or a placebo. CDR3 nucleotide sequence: TGCGCCAGCAGCTTGGGGGAAGTATTCGGCTACACCTTC. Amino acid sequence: CASSLGEVFGYTF.